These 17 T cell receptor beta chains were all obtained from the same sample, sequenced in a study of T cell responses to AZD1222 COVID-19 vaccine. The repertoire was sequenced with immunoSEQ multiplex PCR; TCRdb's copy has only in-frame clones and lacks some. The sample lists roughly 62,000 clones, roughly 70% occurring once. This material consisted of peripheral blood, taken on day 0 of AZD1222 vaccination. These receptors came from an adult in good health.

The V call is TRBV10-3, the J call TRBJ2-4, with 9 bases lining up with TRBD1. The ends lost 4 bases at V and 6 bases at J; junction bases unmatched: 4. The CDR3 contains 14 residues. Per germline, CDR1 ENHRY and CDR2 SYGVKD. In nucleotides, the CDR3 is TGTGCCATCAGTGGGGGACAGGGCCCAAACATTCAGTACTTC. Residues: CAISGGQGPNIQYF.

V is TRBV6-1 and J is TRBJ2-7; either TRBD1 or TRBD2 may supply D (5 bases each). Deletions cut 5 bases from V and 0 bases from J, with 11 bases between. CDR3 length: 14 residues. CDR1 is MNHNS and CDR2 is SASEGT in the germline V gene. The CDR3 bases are TGTGCCAGCAGTTCCGCCGGGACCTCCTACGAGCAGTACTTC. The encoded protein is CASSSAGTSYEQYF.

The CDR3 is CASSQISGGAEKDTQYF. The CDR3 DNA reads as TGTGCCAGCAGCCAAATCAGCGGGGGGGCAGAAAAAGATACGCAGTATTTT. This chain connects TRBV3-1 (or the pseudogene TRBV3-2) to TRBJ2-3, with 10 bases aligning to TRBD2. V trimming: 2 bases; J trimming: 5 bases; junction bases outside the gene matches: 10. There are 17 residues in the CDR3. Per germline, CDR1 LGHDT and CDR2 YNNKEL (reference sequence).

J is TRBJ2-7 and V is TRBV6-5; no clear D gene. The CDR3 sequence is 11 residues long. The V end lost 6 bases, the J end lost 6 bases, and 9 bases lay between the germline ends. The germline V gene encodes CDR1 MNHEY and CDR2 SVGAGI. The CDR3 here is CASRLVTEQYF. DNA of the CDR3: TGTGCCAGCAGACTCGTCACCGAGCAGTACTTC.

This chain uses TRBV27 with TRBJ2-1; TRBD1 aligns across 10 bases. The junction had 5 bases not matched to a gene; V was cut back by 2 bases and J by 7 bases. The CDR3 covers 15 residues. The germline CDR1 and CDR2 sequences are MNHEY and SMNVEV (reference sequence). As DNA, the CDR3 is TGTGCCAGCAGTTTAGAGGGGACAGGGGCTAATGAGCAGTTCTTC. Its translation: CASSLEGTGANEQFF.

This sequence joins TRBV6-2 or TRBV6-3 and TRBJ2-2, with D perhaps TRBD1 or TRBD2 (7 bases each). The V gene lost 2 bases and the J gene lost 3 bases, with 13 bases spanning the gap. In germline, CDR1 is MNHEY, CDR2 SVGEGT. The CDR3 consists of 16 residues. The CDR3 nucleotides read TGTGCCAGCAGTTACCCGCAGGGGGGGTACACCGGGGAGCTGTTTTTT. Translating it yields CASSYPQGGYTGELFF.

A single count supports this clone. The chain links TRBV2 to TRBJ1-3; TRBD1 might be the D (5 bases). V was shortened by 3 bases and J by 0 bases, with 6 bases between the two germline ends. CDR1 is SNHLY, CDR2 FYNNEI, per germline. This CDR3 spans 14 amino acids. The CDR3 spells CASSDRVSGNTIYF. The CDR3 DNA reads TGTGCCAGCAGTGACAGGGTCTCTGGAAACACCATATATTTT.

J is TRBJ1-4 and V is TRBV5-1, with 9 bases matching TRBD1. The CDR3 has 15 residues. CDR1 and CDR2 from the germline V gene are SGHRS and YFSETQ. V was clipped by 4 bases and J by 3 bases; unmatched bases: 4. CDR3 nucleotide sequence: TGCGCCAGCAGCCGCGACAGGGGGTCTAATGAAAAACTGTTTTTT. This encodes CASSRDRGSNEKLFF.

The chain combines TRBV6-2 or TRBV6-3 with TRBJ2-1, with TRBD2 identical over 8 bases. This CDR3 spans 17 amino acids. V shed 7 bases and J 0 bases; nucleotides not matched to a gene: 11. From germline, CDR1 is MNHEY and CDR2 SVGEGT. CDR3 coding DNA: TGTGCCAGCACCCCGAGGAGCGGGGGCGTCTCCTACAATGAGCAGTTCTTC. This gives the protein CASTPRSGGVSYNEQFF.

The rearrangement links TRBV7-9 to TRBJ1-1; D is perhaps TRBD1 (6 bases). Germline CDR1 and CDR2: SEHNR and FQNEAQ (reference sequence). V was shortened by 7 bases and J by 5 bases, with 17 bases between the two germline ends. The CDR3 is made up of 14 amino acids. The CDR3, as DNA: TGTGCCAGCACTAGGGGGGCGGAGGCGACTGAAGCTTTCTTT. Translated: CASTRGAEATEAFF.

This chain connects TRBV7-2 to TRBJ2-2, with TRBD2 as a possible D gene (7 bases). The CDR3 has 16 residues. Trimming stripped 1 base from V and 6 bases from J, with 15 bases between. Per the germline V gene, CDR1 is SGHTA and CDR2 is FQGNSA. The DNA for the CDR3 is TGTGCCAGCAGCTTAGGAGGGGGGGTCTTAGCCGGGGAGCTGTTTTTT. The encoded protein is CASSLGGGVLAGELFF.

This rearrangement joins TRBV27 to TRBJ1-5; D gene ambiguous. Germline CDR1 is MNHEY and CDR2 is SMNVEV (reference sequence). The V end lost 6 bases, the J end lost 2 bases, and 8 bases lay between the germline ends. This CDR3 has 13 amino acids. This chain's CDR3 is CASSLVGNQPQHF. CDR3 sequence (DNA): TGTGCCAGCAGCCTAGTAGGCAATCAGCCCCAGCATTTT.

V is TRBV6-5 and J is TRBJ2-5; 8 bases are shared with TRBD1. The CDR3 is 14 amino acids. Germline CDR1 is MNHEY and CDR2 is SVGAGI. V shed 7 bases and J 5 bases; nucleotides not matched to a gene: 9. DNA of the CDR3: TGTGCCAGCACCTTGACAGGGGATCGGGAGACCCAGTACTTC. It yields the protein CASTLTGDRETQYF.

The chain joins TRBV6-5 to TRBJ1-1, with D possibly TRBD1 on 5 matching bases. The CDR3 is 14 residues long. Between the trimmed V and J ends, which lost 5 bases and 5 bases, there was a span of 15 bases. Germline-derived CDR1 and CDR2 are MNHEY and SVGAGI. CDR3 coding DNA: TGTGCCAGCAGTCCCCAGACAGCTATTACTGAAGCTTTCTTT. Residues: CASSPQTAITEAFF.

CDR3 bases: TGTGCCAGTAGTTTGACAGGTGAGGAGCCCCAGCATTTT. Its translation: CASSLTGEEPQHF. The gene calls are TRBV19 and TRBJ1-5, with a possible D match to TRBD1 (6 bases). Germline V gives CDR1 LNHDA, CDR2 SQIVND (reference sequence). The CDR3 runs to 13 residues. Trimming left V 5 bases short and J 8 bases short, with 13 bases between.

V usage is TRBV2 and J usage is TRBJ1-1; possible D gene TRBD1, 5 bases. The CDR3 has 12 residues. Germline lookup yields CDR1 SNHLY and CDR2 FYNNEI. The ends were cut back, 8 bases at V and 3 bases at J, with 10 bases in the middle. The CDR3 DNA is TGTGCCAGCGCGAGGGGTTACACTGAAGCTTTCTTT. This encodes CASARGYTEAFF.

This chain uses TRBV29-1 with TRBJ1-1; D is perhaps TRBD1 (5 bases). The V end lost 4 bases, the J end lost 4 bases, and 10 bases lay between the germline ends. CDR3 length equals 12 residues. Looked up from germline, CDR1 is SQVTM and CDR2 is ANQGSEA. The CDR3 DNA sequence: TGCAGCGTTGGCAGGAGGGGCACTGAAGCTTTCTTT. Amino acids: CSVGRRGTEAFF.